Below, one T cell receptor beta chain is given with its context. Its antigen is unidentified. Some clones are missing from TCRdb's copy, which holds only in-frame ones; the method was immunoSEQ multiplex PCR. The repertoire holds approximately 2.4 million clones, with around 95% as singletons. Per germline, CDR1 MNHEY and CDR2 SMNVEV (reference sequence). Trimming pared 5 bases from V and 4 bases from J, leaving 15 bases between. This CDR3 is 15 amino acids long. The data were obtained in a study of shared clonotypes between healthy human individuals. At the level of the study: Donors, aged 18 to 49, were a couple of women and a few men. Whole-study findings and limits: Against clonotypes common to all four donors, non-shared ones had lower generation probabilities.

The sequence was obtained from a young man in good health. This chain joins TRBV27 and TRBJ2-4, with D possibly being TRBD2 (7 bases). Sequenced input: naive CD4+ T cells sorted from blood. As for subset: CD45RA+ positively selected. The CDR3: CASSPNREGKNIQYF. The CDR3 DNA reads TGTGCCAGCAGTCCCAACAGGGAGGGTAAAAACATTCAGTACTTC.